These 9 T cell receptor beta chains came from one sample sequenced in a study of T cells after yellow fever vaccination. TCRdb passed the 5' RACE reads through MiXCR, listing each CDR3 protein once. The repertoire consists of a few hundred thousand distinct CDR3 sequences, with around 7.3% occurring once and the leading ten covering 15% to 20%. The sample in question was PBMCs, obtained roughly 46 days after the first yellow fever vaccination. These receptors all come from a man in his late teens or twenties who received the YFV17D yellow fever vaccine.

This chain links TRBV5-6 with TRBJ2-6, with 7 bases fitting TRBD2. The CDR3 consists of 15 residues. Trimming at V came to 4 bases and at J to 4 bases, leaving 5 bases not matched to a gene. In germline, CDR1 is SGHDT, CDR2 YYEEEE. The CDR3 DNA is TGTGCCAGCAGCCCGGGACTATCCGGGGCCAACGTCCTGACTTTC. As protein: CASSPGLSGANVLTF.

This clonotype was observed many times. The V and J genes are TRBV19 and TRBJ1-1, with no clear D. The V gene's germline CDR1 is LNHDA and CDR2 SQIVND (reference sequence). Between the trimmed V and J ends, which lost 2 bases and 1 base, there was a span of 5 bases. This CDR3 spans 13 amino acids. The CDR3 DNA follows: TGTGCCAGTAGTATAACCGAGAACACTGAAGCTTTCTTT. The encoded protein is CASSITENTEAFF.

The chain is built from TRBV6-5 and TRBJ1-5, with TRBD1 matching 9 bases. Germline-derived CDR1 and CDR2 are MNHEY and SVGAGI. This CDR3 has 18 residues. V lost 4 bases and J lost 0; bases outside the gene matches: 10. CDR3 coding DNA: TGTGCCAGCAGTTTCTCCGGGACAGGGATGTATAGCAATCAGCCCCAGCATTTT. Translated, it gives CASSFSGTGMYSNQPQHF.

In this sample, this clonotype turned up a few times. V is TRBV7-9 and J is TRBJ2-1, with D possibly TRBD2 on 7 matching bases. Germline loops: CDR1 SEHNR, CDR2 FQNEAQ (reference sequence). Trimming stripped 1 base from V and 10 bases from J, with 14 bases between. The CDR3 length is 14 residues. CDR3 region: CASSLGAGAREQFF. Here the CDR3 DNA reads TGTGCCAGCAGCTTAGGCGCGGGGGCGCGGGAGCAGTTCTTC.

This clonotype came up many times. V and J are TRBV6-1 and TRBJ2-7; tentatively, D is TRBD1 (6 bases). The CDR3 totals 15 residues. The V gene lost 4 bases and the J gene lost 5 bases, with 18 bases spanning the gap. Germline V gives CDR1 MNHNS, CDR2 SASEGT. Here the CDR3 DNA reads TGTGCCAGCAGTGGGACAGCTCTACTTTCGGACGAGCAGTACGTC. This translates into CASSGTALLSDEQYV.

This clonotype was detected a few times. CDR3 sequence: CASRLGGHNYGYTF. The CDR3 nucleotides read TGTGCCAGCCGGCTTGGGGGGCATAACTATGGCTACACCTTC. V and J are TRBV6-5 and TRBJ1-2; D possibly corresponds to TRBD1 (6 bases). Per the germline V gene, CDR1 is MNHEY and CDR2 is SVGAGI. V was trimmed by 8 bases and J by 1 base, leaving 14 bases between them. The CDR3 runs 14 residues.

A few counts support this clonotype. J is TRBJ2-5 and V is TRBV27; TRBD2 matches at 9 bases. The CDR3 runs to 15 residues. V lost 8 bases and J lost 4; bases outside the gene matches: 11. Germline values: CDR1 MNHEY, CDR2 SMNVEV (reference sequence). The CDR3 sequence is CASCSSGGPRETQYF. DNA for the CDR3: TGTGCCAGCTGCTCGAGCGGGGGGCCTCGAGAGACCCAGTACTTC.

The chain couples TRBV6-1 to TRBJ1-2; the match to TRBD1 covers 7 bases. V gave up 6 bases and J gave up 3 bases; unmatched junction bases: 7. Germline V gene lookup returns CDR1 MNHNS and CDR2 SASEGT. The CDR3 spans 14 residues. CDR3 in amino acids: CASSLDRSHYGYTF. In nucleotides, the CDR3 is TGTGCCAGCAGCCTGGACAGGTCCCACTATGGCTACACCTTC.

The genes are TRBV20-1 and TRBJ2-3, with 9 bases lining up with TRBD2. The CDR3 runs 15 residues. V gave up 0 bases and J gave up 6 bases; unmatched junction bases: 7. Germline lookup yields CDR1 DFQATT and CDR2 SNEGSKA (reference sequence). The CDR3 reads CSARDLRTSADTQYF. For the CDR3, the DNA is TGCAGTGCTAGAGATCTCCGGACTAGCGCTGATACGCAGTATTTT.